This TCR beta chain was captured by sequencing in a study of T cell responses to AZD1222 COVID-19 vaccine. Regarding the study as a whole: CD4 TCRs associated with vaccination spanned spike, dominating at 160-218 and 743-854.

Germline V gene data show CDR1 as SGHKS and CDR2 as YYEKEE (reference sequence). V gave up 4 bases and J gave up 2 bases; unmatched junction bases: 3. This CDR3 spans 13 amino acids. Only in-frame clones appear in the TCRdb table, and some are missing; sequencing was by immunoSEQ multiplex PCR. The sample consists of some 130,000 clones, 85% to 95% of them appearing once. As for this clone: The antigen is undetermined.

The sequencing used peripheral blood, collected 28 days after the second AZD1222 dose. The TCR comes from an adult who received the AZD1222 COVID-19 vaccine. This chain uses TRBV5-5 with TRBJ2-7; 7 bases align to TRBD1. The CDR3 loop reads CASSPTGTYEQYF. The CDR3 nucleotides are TGTGCCAGCAGCCCGACAGGGACCTACGAGCAGTACTTC.